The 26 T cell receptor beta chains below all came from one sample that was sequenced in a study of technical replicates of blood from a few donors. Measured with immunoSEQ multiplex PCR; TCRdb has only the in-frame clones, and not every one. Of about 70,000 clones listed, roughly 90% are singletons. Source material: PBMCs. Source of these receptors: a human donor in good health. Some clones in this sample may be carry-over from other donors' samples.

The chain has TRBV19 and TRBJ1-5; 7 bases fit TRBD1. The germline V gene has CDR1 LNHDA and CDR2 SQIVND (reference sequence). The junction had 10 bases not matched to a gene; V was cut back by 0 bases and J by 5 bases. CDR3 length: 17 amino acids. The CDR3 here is CASSIDLSGDRYQPQHF. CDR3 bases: TGTGCCAGTAGTATAGATTTGTCAGGGGACAGATATCAGCCCCAGCATTTT.

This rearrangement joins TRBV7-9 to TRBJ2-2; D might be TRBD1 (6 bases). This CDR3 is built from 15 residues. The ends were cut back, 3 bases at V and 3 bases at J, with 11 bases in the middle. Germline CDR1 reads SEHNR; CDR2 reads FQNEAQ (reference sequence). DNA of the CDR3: TGTGCCAGCAGCTTGTGGGGGCGGGACACCGGGGAGCTGTTTTTT. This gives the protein CASSLWGRDTGELFF.

The CDR3 reads CASSKRTNGYTF. The CDR3, as DNA: TGTGCCAGCAGCAAAAGGACAAATGGCTACACCTTC. The chain carries TRBV7-2 and TRBJ1-2; weak D call: TRBD1 (5 bases). Looked up from germline, CDR1 is SGHTA and CDR2 is FQGNSA. The CDR3 has 12 amino acids. With 5 bases removed from V and 6 bases from J, the gap between germline ends came to 10 bases. Drawing the rest from reference TRBV7-2 and TRBJ1-2, the complete variable domain is GAGVSQSPSNKVTEKGKDVELRCDPISGHTALYWYRQSLGQGLEFLIYFQGNSAPDKSGLPSDRFSAERTGGSVSTLTIQRTQQEDSAVYLCASSKRTNGYTFGSGTRLTVV.

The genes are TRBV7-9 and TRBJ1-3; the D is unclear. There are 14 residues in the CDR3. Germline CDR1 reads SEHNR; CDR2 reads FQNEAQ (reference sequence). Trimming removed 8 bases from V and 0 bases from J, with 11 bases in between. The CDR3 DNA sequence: TGTGCCAGCTCCTCGTCAGACTCTGGAAACACCATATATTTT. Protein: CASSSSDSGNTIYF.

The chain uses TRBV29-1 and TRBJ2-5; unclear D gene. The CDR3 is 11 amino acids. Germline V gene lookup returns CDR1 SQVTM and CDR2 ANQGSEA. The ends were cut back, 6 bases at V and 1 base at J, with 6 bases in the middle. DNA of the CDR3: TGCAGCGTCCAGATCCAAGAGACCCAGTACTTC. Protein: CSVQIQETQYF. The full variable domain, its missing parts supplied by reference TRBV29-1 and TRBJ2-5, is SAVISQKPSRDICQRGTSLTIQCQVDSQVTMMFWYRQQPGQSLTLIATANQGSEATYESGFVIDKFPISRPNLTFSTLTVSNMSPEDSSIYLCSVQIQETQYFGPGTRLLVL.

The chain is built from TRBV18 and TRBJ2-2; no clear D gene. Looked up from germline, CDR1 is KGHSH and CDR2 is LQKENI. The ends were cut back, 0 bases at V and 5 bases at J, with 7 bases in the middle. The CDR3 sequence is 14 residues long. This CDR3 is CASSPPEATGELFF. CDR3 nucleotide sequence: TGTGCCAGCTCACCACCTGAGGCGACCGGGGAGCTGTTTTTT.

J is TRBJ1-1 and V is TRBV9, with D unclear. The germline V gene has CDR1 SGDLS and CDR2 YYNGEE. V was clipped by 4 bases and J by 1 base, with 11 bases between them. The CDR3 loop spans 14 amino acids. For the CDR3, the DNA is TGTGCCAGCAGCCAATGGGGAGGGAACACTGAAGCTTTCTTT. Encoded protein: CASSQWGGNTEAFF.

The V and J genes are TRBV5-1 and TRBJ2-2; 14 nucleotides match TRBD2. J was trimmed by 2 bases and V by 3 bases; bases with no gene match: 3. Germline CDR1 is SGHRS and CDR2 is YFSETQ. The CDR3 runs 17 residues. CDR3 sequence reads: CASSSGLAGENTGELFF. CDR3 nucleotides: TGCGCCAGCAGCTCGGGACTAGCGGGGGAAAACACCGGGGAGCTGTTTTTT. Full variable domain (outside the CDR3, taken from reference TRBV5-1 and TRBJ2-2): KAGVTQTPRYLIKTRGQQVTLSCSPISGHRSVSWYQQTPGQGLQFLFEYFSETQRNKGNFPGRFSGRQFSNSRSEMNVSTLELGDSALYLCASSSGLAGENTGELFFGEGSRLTVL.

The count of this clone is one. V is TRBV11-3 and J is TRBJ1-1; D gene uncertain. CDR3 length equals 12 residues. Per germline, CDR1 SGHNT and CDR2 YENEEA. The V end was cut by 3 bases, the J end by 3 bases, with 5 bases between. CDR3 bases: TGTGCCAGCAGCTTTGGAGACACTGAAGCTTTCTTT. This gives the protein CASSFGDTEAFF.

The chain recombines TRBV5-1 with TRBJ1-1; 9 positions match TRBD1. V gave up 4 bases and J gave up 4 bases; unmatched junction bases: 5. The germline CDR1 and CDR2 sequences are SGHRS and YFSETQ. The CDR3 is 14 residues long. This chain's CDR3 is CASSPKDRGTEAFF. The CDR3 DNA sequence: TGCGCCAGCAGCCCCAAGGACAGGGGCACTGAAGCTTTCTTT.

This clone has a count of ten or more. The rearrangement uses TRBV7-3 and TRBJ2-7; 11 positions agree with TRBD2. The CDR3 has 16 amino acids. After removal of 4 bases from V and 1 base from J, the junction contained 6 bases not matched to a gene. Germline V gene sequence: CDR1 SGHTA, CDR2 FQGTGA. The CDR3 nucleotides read TGTGCCAGCAGCTACAAGACTAGCGGGAAATCCTACGAGCAGTACTTC. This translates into CASSYKTSGKSYEQYF. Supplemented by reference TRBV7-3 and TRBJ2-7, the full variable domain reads GAGVSQTPSNKVTEKGKYVELRCDPISGHTALYWYRQSLGQGPEFLIYFQGTGAADDSGLPNDRFFAVRPEGSVSTLKIQRTERGDSAVYLCASSYKTSGKSYEQYFGPGTRLTVT.

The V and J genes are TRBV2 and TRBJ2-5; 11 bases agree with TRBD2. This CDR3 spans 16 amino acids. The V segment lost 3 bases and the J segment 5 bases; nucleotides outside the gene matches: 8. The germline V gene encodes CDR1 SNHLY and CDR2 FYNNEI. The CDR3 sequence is CASSDIAGGRGETQYF. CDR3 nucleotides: TGTGCCAGCAGTGACATAGCGGGGGGGCGCGGGGAGACCCAGTACTTC.

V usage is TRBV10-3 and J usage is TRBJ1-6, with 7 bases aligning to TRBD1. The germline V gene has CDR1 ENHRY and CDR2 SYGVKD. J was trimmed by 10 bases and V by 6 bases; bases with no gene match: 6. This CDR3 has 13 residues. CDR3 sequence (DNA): TGTGCCATCAGGACTGGGACAGACTCACCCCTCCACTTT. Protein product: CAIRTGTDSPLHF.

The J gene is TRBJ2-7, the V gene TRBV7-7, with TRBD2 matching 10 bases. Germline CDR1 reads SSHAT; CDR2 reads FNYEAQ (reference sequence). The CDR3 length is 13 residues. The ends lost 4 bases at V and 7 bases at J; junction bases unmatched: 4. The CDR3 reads CASSSIAGGEQYF. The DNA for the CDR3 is TGTGCCAGCAGCTCCATAGCGGGGGGAGAGCAGTACTTC.

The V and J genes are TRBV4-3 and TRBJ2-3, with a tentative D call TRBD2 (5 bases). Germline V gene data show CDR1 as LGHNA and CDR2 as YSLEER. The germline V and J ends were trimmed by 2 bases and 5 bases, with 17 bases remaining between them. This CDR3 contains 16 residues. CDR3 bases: TGCGCCAGCAGCCAAATTACGTCTAGCCGGGGAGATACGCAGTATTTT. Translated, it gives CASSQITSSRGDTQYF.

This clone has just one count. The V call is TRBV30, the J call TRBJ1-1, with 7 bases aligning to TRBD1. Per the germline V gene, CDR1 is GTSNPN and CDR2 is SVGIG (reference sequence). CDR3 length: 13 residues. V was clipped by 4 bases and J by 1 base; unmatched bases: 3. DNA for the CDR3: TGTGCCTGGAACAGACAGGGGAACACTGAAGCTTTCTTT. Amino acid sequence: CAWNRQGNTEAFF. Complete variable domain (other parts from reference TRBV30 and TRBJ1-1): SQTIHQWPATLVQPVGSPLSLECTVEGTSNPNLYWYRQAAGRGLQLLFYSVGIGQISSEVPQNLSASRPQDRQFILSSKKLLLSDSGFYLCAWNRQGNTEAFFGQGTRLTVV.

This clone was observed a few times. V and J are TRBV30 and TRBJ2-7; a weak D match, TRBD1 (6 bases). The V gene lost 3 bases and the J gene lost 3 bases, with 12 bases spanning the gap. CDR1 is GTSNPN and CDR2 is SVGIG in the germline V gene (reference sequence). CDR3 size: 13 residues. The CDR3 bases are TGTGCCTGGAGGGGCAAGGGGGTCTACGAGCAGTACTTC. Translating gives CAWRGKGVYEQYF.

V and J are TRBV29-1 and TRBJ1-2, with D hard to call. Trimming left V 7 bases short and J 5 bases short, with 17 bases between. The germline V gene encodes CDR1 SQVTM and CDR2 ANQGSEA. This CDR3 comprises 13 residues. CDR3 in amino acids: CSAGGAGGYGYTF. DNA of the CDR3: TGCAGCGCCGGAGGAGCGGGTGGGTATGGCTACACCTTC.

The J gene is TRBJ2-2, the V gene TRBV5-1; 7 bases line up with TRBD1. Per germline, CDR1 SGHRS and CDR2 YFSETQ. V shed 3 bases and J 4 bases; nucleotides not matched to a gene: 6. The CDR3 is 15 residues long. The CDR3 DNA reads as TGCGCCAGCAGCTGGATGACAGGGATCACCGGGGAGCTGTTTTTT. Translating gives CASSWMTGITGELFF. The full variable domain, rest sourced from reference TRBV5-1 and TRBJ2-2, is KAGVTQTPRYLIKTRGQQVTLSCSPISGHRSVSWYQQTPGQGLQFLFEYFSETQRNKGNFPGRFSGRQFSNSRSEMNVSTLELGDSALYLCASSWMTGITGELFFGEGSRLTVL.

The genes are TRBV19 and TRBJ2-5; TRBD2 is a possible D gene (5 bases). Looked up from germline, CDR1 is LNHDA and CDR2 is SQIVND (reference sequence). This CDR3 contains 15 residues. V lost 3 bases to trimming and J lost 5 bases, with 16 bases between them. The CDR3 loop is CASSIGVGKFETQYF. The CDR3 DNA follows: TGTGCCAGTAGTATCGGTGTCGGGAAGTTTGAGACCCAGTACTTC.

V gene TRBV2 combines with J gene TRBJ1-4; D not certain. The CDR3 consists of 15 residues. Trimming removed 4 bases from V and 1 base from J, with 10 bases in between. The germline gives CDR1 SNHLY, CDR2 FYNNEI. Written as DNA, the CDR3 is TGTGCCAGCAGTGGGAGCGGGCTAACTAATGAAAAACTGTTTTTT. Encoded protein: CASSGSGLTNEKLFF.

CDR3 DNA: TGCGCCAGCAGCCCGAGACTAGCGGTACCCAACGAGCAGTACTTC. Its translation: CASSPRLAVPNEQYF. The chain joins TRBV5-1 to TRBJ2-7; 9 nucleotides agree with TRBD2. CDR3 length: 15 amino acids. Looked up from germline, CDR1 is SGHRS and CDR2 is YFSETQ. J gave up 5 bases and V 4 bases, and 10 bases lay outside the gene matches.

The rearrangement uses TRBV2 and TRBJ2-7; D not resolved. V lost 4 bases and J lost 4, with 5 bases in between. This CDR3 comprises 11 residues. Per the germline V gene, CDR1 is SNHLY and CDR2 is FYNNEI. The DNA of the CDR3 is TGTGCCAGCAGTGTGGAGTACGAGCAGTACTTC. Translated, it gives CASSVEYEQYF. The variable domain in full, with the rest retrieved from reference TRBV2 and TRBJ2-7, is EPEVTQTPSHQVTQMGQEVILRCVPISNHLYFYWYRQILGQKVEFLVSFYNNEISEKSEIFDDQFSVERPDGSNFTLKIRSTKLEDSAMYFCASSVEYEQYFGPGTRLTVT.

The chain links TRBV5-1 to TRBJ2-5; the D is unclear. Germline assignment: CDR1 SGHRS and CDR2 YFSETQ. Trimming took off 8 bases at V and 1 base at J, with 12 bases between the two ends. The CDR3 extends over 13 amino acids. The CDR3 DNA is TGCGCCAGTCAGGTTGGCAGCCAAGAGACCCAGTACTTC. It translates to CASQVGSQETQYF.

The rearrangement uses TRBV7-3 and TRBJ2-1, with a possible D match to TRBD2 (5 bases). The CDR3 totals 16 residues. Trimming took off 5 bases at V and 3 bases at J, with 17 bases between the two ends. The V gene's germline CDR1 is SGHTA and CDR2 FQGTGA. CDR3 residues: CASSPTGYSIYNEQFF. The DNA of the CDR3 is TGTGCCAGCAGCCCCACGGGATACTCTATCTACAATGAGCAGTTCTTC.

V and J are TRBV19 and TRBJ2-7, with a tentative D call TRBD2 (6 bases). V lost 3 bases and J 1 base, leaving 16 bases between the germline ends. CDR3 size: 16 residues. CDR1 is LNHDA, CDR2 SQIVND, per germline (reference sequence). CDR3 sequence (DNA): TGTGCCAGTAGTATCCTCGGGGGTAGCGGATCCTACGAGCAGTACTTC. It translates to CASSILGGSGSYEQYF.